The rows below give T cell receptor beta chains drawn from one sample of a study of response to subunit inactivated influenza vaccine. TCRdb reanalysed the RT-PCR reads using MiXCR and keeps one entry per CDR3 protein. The data show 150,000 or so distinct CDR3 sequences, about 10% seen once. This sample comprised CD8+ T cells sorted from PBMCs, obtained about 24 months after vaccination. These receptors originate from a man in his fifties or sixties who received an inactivated influenza vaccine. Both conserved end residues are part of each CDR3. The D gene is left open where the match is weak. Where a row states a size, it is once, few, many or the class of an expanded clone; other rows omit it.

J gene: TRBJ2-3; clone size: few; D gene: NA; V gene: TRBV29-1; CDR3 DNA: TGCAGCGTGGGTACGCAGTATTTT; CDR3 protein: CSVGTQYF
J gene: TRBJ1-4; clone size: many; D gene: NA; V gene: TRBV9; CDR3 DNA: TGTGCCAGCAGCGCCGGAGGACTAGGGGAGGAAAAACTGTTTTTT; CDR3 protein: CASSAGGLGEEKLFF
J gene: TRBJ1-4; clone size: NA; D gene: TRBD1; V gene: TRBV7-9; CDR3 DNA: TGTGCCAGCAGCTCCGGGACAGGGCGGAATGAAAAACTGTTTTTT; CDR3 protein: CASSSGTGRNEKLFF
J gene: TRBJ2-3; clone size: NA; D gene: NA; V gene: TRBV5-6; CDR3 DNA: TGTGCCAGCAGCTTGGAACAGGGCCGATTTAGCACAGATACGCAGTATTTT; CDR3 protein: CASSLEQGRFSTDTQYF
J gene: TRBJ2-1; clone size: NA; D gene: NA; V gene: TRBV6-2/TRBV6-3; CDR3 DNA: TGTGCCAGCAGTCCCGGGCTTTTAGTCAATGAGCAGTTCTTC; CDR3 protein: CASSPGLLVNEQFF
J gene: TRBJ1-2; clone size: NA; D gene: NA; V gene: TRBV2; CDR3 DNA: TGTGCCAGCAGTGAGACGGGGTATGGCTACACCTTC; CDR3 protein: CASSETGYGYTF
J gene: TRBJ2-3; clone size: NA; D gene: TRBD1; V gene: TRBV4-3; CDR3 DNA: TGCGCCAGCAGCCAAGGTTCGGGACAGGGCTTCATGACAGATACGCAGTATTTT; CDR3 protein: CASSQGSGQGFMTDTQYF
J gene: TRBJ2-1; clone size: NA; D gene: TRBD2; V gene: TRBV6-5; CDR3 DNA: TGTGCCAGCAGTTACTCGGAGAGCGGGAGGGCCACTGAGCAGTTCTTC; CDR3 protein: CASSYSESGRATEQFF
J gene: TRBJ2-4; clone size: NA; D gene: NA; V gene: TRBV20-1; CDR3 DNA: TGCAGTGCTAGAGATTGGCAGCCCGGGGCCAAAAACATTCAGTACTTC; CDR3 protein: CSARDWQPGAKNIQYF
J gene: TRBJ2-7; clone size: many; D gene: NA; V gene: TRBV20-1; CDR3 DNA: TGCAGTGCTCCGCCTAATTCCGGGACTTCGCTCTACGAGCAGTACTTC; CDR3 protein: CSAPPNSGTSLYEQYF
J gene: TRBJ2-1; clone size: NA; D gene: NA; V gene: TRBV20-1; CDR3 DNA: TGCAGTGCTAGGCAGACAGGAACATACAATGAGCAGTTCTTC; CDR3 protein: CSARQTGTYNEQFF
J gene: TRBJ2-7; clone size: many; D gene: NA; V gene: TRBV7-9; CDR3 DNA: TGTGCCAGCAGCTTAGGGGAAATCTACGAGCAGTACTTC; CDR3 protein: CASSLGEIYEQYF
J gene: TRBJ2-3; clone size: NA; D gene: NA; V gene: TRBV7-6; CDR3 DNA: TGTGCCAGCAGCTTGGGTAGCGAGGGAGGTACGCAGTATTTT; CDR3 protein: CASSLGSEGGTQYF
J gene: TRBJ1-1; clone size: NA; D gene: NA; V gene: TRBV9; CDR3 DNA: TGTGCCAGCAGCGTAGCGGCAGGGTCGGGCACTGAAGCTTTCTTT; CDR3 protein: CASSVAAGSGTEAFF
J gene: TRBJ2-7; clone size: many; D gene: TRBD2; V gene: TRBV15; CDR3 DNA: TGTGCCACCAGCAGGGGAGGGACTAGCGGGCAGTACGAGCAGTACTTC; CDR3 protein: CATSRGGTSGQYEQYF
J gene: TRBJ2-3; clone size: few; D gene: NA; V gene: TRBV4-2; CDR3 DNA: TGTGCCAGCAGCGGGGGCGGCACAGATACGCAGTATTTT; CDR3 protein: CASSGGGTDTQYF
J gene: TRBJ1-1; clone size: few; D gene: NA; V gene: TRBV14; CDR3 DNA: TGTGCCAGCAGCCCCTTTGGGAAGGGTCTCACTGAAGCTTTCTTT; CDR3 protein: CASSPFGKGLTEAFF
J gene: TRBJ2-1; clone size: NA; D gene: NA; V gene: TRBV20-1; CDR3 DNA: TGCAGTGCTAGAGTTTGGGGCAGGGGGGGTTTGAGCAATGAGCAGTTCTTC; CDR3 protein: CSARVWGRGGLSNEQFF
J gene: TRBJ2-3; clone size: NA; D gene: NA; V gene: TRBV2; CDR3 DNA: TGTGCCAGCAGTGAACTGGCTAGATACACAGATACGCAGTATTTT; CDR3 protein: CASSELARYTDTQYF
J gene: TRBJ2-4; clone size: many; D gene: NA; V gene: TRBV20-1; CDR3 DNA: TGCAGTGCTAGAGATGAACAGTCCAAAAACATTCAGTACTTC; CDR3 protein: CSARDEQSKNIQYF
J gene: TRBJ2-5; clone size: NA; D gene: TRBD2; V gene: TRBV4-2; CDR3 DNA: TGTGCCAGCAGCCAAACTAGCGGTCTAATTGAGACCCAGTACTTC; CDR3 protein: CASSQTSGLIETQYF
J gene: TRBJ1-1; clone size: NA; D gene: NA; V gene: TRBV12-3/TRBV12-4; CDR3 DNA: TGTGCCAGCAGTTTTTCCCTGGAAGCTTTCTTT; CDR3 protein: CASSFSLEAFF
J gene: TRBJ2-3; clone size: NA; D gene: TRBD2; V gene: TRBV5-5; CDR3 DNA: TGTGCCAGCAGCCTCGGACTAGCGGGATACACAGATACGCAGTATTTT; CDR3 protein: CASSLGLAGYTDTQYF
J gene: TRBJ2-7; clone size: few; D gene: TRBD2; V gene: TRBV3-1; CDR3 DNA: TGTGCCAGCAGCCCCGCTTCCAGACTAGCTGGGGAGCAGTACTTC; CDR3 protein: CASSPASRLAGEQYF
J gene: TRBJ2-3; clone size: few; D gene: NA; V gene: TRBV12-3/TRBV12-4; CDR3 DNA: TGTGCCAGCAGTCTAGGCACGAGGGCAAATACGCAGTATTTT; CDR3 protein: CASSLGTRANTQYF
J gene: TRBJ2-1; clone size: NA; D gene: TRBD1; V gene: TRBV2; CDR3 DNA: TGTGCCAGCAGCCAACCTCCGGGACAGGGGAGAAATGAGCAGTTCTTC; CDR3 protein: CASSQPPGQGRNEQFF
J gene: TRBJ2-1; clone size: NA; D gene: NA; V gene: TRBV7-9; CDR3 DNA: TGTGCCAGCAGCTTAGTAGCAGAATCCTACAATGAGCAGTTCTTC; CDR3 protein: CASSLVAESYNEQFF
J gene: TRBJ1-1; clone size: NA; D gene: TRBD1; V gene: TRBV6-1; CDR3 DNA: TGTGCCAGCAGCCGACAGGGCCCCCTCTACACTGAAGCTTTCTTT; CDR3 protein: CASSRQGPLYTEAFF
J gene: TRBJ2-7; clone size: NA; D gene: NA; V gene: TRBV3-1; CDR3 DNA: TGTGCCAGCAGCCACGGGACTGAGCAGTACTTC; CDR3 protein: CASSHGTEQYF
J gene: TRBJ2-7; clone size: few; D gene: TRBD1; V gene: TRBV10-3; CDR3 DNA: TGTGCCATCAAAGACAGGGGGGCGGACGAGCAGTACTTC; CDR3 protein: CAIKDRGADEQYF
J gene: TRBJ2-1; clone size: NA; D gene: NA; V gene: TRBV29-1; CDR3 DNA: TGCAGCGTGGACGGACTTCAACAAGTAAATGAGCAGTTCTTC; CDR3 protein: CSVDGLQQVNEQFF